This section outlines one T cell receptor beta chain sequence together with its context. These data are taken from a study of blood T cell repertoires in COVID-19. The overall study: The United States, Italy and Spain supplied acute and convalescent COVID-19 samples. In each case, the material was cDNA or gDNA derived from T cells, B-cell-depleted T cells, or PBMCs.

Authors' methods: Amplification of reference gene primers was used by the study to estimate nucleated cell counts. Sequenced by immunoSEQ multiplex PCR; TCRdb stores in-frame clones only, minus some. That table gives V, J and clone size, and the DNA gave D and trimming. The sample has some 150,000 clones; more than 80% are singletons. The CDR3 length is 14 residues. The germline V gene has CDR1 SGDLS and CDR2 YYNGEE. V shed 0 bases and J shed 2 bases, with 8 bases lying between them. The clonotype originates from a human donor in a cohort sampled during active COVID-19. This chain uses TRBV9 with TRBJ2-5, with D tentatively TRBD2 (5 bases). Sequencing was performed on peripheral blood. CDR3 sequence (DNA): TGTGCCAGCAGCGTAGCGGGATTTCAAGAGACCCAGTACTTC. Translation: CASSVAGFQETQYF.